The present entry profiles one TCR beta chain with its context. Its antigen remains unknown. The data derive from a study of cytomegalovirus exposure and HLA in healthy donors. General study findings and limits: Compared with the roughly 700-donor mean, an Asian-associated ancestry cluster reportedly had fewer N-insertions, according to a later analysis.

Researchers ran the PCR with 60 Vbeta and 13 Jbeta primers. Sequencing was performed with immunoSEQ multiplex PCR; in TCRdb, only in-frame clones are kept and a portion is missing. The table shows some 130,000 clones, with around three quarters occurring only once. The CDR3 extends over 14 amino acids. With V trimmed by 8 bases and J by 8 bases, 11 bases remained unmatched. Germline loops: CDR1 MNHNS, CDR2 SASEGT. The receptor was isolated from a woman aged 55-69 years in good health and CMV-seropositive. The chain recombines TRBV6-1 with TRBJ1-4; 7 bases agree with TRBD1. The sequenced material came from PBMCs. CDR3 amino acids: CASVQQGRGEKLFF. DNA of the CDR3: TGTGCCAGCGTACAACAGGGGCGAGGGGAAAAACTGTTTTTT.